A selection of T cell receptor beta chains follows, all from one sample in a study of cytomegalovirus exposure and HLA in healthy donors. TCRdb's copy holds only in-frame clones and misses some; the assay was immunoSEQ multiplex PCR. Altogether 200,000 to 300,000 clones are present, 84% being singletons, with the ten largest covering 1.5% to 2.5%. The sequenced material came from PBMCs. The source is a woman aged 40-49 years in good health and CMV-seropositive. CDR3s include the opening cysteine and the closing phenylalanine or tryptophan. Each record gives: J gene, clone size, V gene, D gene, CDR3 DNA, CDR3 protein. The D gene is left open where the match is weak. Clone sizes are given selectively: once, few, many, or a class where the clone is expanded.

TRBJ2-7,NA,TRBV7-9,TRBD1,TGTGCCAGCAGCCGGACAGGGAATTCGCTGTCCTACGAGCAGTACTTC,CASSRTGNSLSYEQYF
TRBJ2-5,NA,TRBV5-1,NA,TGCGCCAGCAGCGATCCCTCGCTAGGTGTAGAGACCCAGTACTTC,CASSDPSLGVETQYF
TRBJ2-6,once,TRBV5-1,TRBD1,TGCGCCAGCAGCTTGGAAACAGGGGCTGGGGCCAACGTCCTGACTTTC,CASSLETGAGANVLTF
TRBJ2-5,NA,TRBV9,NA,TGTGCCAGCAGCGCCAACTACGGAGAGACCCAGTACTTC,CASSANYGETQYF
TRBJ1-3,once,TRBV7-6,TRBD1,TGTGCCAGCAGCGCGTTACAGGGGGCTGGAAACACCATATATTTT,CASSALQGAGNTIYF
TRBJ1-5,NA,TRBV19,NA,TGTGCCAGTAGTATGCGACTAGAAAATCAGCCCCAGCATTTT,CASSMRLENQPQHF
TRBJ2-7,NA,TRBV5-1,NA,TGCGCCAGCAGCTCAGGGATCGAGCAGTACTTC,CASSSGIEQYF
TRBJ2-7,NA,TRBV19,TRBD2,TGTGCCAGTAGTAGGCTAGCGGGAGAGAGCTACGAGCAGTACTTC,CASSRLAGESYEQYF
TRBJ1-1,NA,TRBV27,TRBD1,TGTGCCAGCAGTTTATCGCTACAGGGGCGGACTGAAGCTTTCTTT,CASSLSLQGRTEAFF
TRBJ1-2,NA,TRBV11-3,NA,TGTGCCAGCAGCTTAGTCGGTGGAGGGGGGGCGGGTGGCTACACCTTC,CASSLVGGGGAGGYTF
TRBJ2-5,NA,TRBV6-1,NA,TGTGCCAGCAGATTCAGGGGTGGAGAGACCCAGTACTTC,CASRFRGGETQYF
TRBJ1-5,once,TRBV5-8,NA,TGTGCCAGCAGCTTAGGACAGATCTCCCAGCCCCAGCATTTT,CASSLGQISQPQHF
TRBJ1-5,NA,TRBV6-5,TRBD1,TGTGCCAGCAGCCCGGGACAGGGGGTTCAGCCCCAGCATTTT,CASSPGQGVQPQHF
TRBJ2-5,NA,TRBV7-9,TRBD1,TGTGCCAGCAGGAAGGGACAGGGGTCTGGAGAGACCCAGTACTTC,CASRKGQGSGETQYF
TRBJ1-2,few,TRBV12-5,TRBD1,TGTGCTAGTGGTTTGCACAGGGGGTATGGCTACACCTTC,CASGLHRGYGYTF
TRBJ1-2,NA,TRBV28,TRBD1,TGTGCCAGCAGTTCAGCCGGGACAGGGTATGGCTACACCTTC,CASSSAGTGYGYTF